The 27 T cell receptor beta chains given below trace back to one sample, sequenced in a study of T-cell memory formation after mild COVID-19. TCRdb processed the 5' RACE reads anew with MiXCR; each CDR3 protein has one entry. Among roughly 110,000 distinct CDR3 sequences listed, around 11% were seen once. Sequencing input: PBMCs or a T cell subset sorted from them (not recorded which). The origin of the receptors is an adult woman who had mild COVID-19 (a few samples of this study predate the infection). Cell type and time point are not known.

The V gene is TRBV6-6, the J gene TRBJ2-5, with D possibly matching TRBD2 (5 bases). CDR3 size: 15 residues. The germline gives CDR1 MNHNY, CDR2 SVGAGI (reference sequence). V gave up 0 bases and J gave up 5 bases, with 13 bases separating them. CDR3 DNA: TGTGCCAGCAGTTACTCGGAGGAGTTCATCGAGACCCAGTACTTC. It specifies CASSYSEEFIETQYF.

This rearrangement joins TRBV14 to TRBJ2-7; D remains ambiguous. Trimming shortened V by 3 bases and J by 2 bases, and 8 bases separated the two germline ends. The length of the CDR3 is 13 residues. Germline CDR1 is SGHDN and CDR2 is FVKESK. In DNA, the CDR3 is TGTGCCAGCAGCCAGGACGCGACCTACGAGCAGTACTTC. It translates to CASSQDATYEQYF.

This clonotype has just a few counts. The rearrangement links TRBV12-3 or TRBV12-4 to TRBJ2-3, with D perhaps TRBD2 (6 bases). Deletions cut 5 bases from V and 1 base from J, with 10 bases between. CDR3 length: 14 residues. CDR3 residues: CASSRASGTDTQYF. The CDR3 region has the DNA TGTGCCAGCAGTAGGGCTAGCGGCACAGATACGCAGTATTTT.

The chain couples TRBV6-5 to TRBJ1-6; D unclear. Trimming cost V 4 bases and J 0 bases, with 10 bases left between them. In germline, CDR1 is MNHEY, CDR2 SVGAGI. The CDR3 loop spans 16 amino acids. In DNA, the CDR3 is TGTGCCAGCAGTTCCTTCGGGAGCTCCTATAATTCACCCCTCCACTTT. It encodes CASSSFGSSYNSPLHF.

J is TRBJ2-1 and V is TRBV19, with 7 bases matching TRBD1. This CDR3 has 15 amino acids. Losses at the gene ends were 5 bases for V and 4 bases for J; bases not matched to a gene: 8. Germline assignment: CDR1 LNHDA and CDR2 SQIVND (reference sequence). CDR3 amino acids: CASSARQGFYNEQFF. The CDR3 DNA follows: TGTGCCAGTAGTGCCAGACAGGGATTTTACAATGAGCAGTTCTTC.

This clonotype appeared many times. The rearrangement links TRBV3-1 to TRBJ1-6; D gene unclear. CDR3 length equals 12 residues. Deletions cut 0 bases from V and 8 bases from J, with 2 bases between. Germline V CDR1 and CDR2: LGHDT, YNNKEL (reference sequence). This CDR3 reads CASSQEYSPLHF. The CDR3 DNA is TGTGCCAGCAGCCAAGAATATTCACCCCTCCACTTT.

This clonotype showed up just a few times. The chain uses TRBV4-3 and TRBJ2-2; the D gene is possibly TRBD2 (5 bases). With 2 bases removed from V and 5 bases from J, the gap between germline ends came to 15 bases. This CDR3 has 16 residues. From germline, CDR1 is LGHNA and CDR2 YSLEER. The CDR3 nucleotides read TGCGCCAGCAGCCAAAGAGCTAGCTCGACGACCGGGGAGCTGTTTTTT. It yields the protein CASSQRASSTTGELFF.

The V gene is TRBV7-9, the J gene TRBJ2-1, with 7 positions matching TRBD2. V shed 7 bases and J 6 bases; nucleotides not matched to a gene: 6. This CDR3 contains 13 residues. The germline V gene encodes CDR1 SEHNR and CDR2 FQNEAQ (reference sequence). This chain's CDR3 is CASISGDRNEQFF. The CDR3 nucleotides are TGTGCCAGCATCAGCGGGGACCGCAATGAGCAGTTCTTC.

This chain connects TRBV4-3 to TRBJ2-4, with 9 bases identical to TRBD2. The CDR3 covers 17 residues. CDR1 LGHNA and CDR2 YSLEER come from the germline V gene. The trim removed 0 bases at V and 4 bases at J, leaving 7 bases unmatched. The CDR3 loop is CASSQDMAGGPKNIQYF. The CDR3, as DNA: TGCGCCAGCAGCCAAGATATGGCGGGAGGGCCGAAAAACATTCAGTACTTC.

Many counts were recorded for this clonotype. The CDR3 bases are TGTGCCACCTCTAGCGGCGTGACTGGCCAGTTCTTC. Residues: CATSSGVTGQFF. J is TRBJ2-1 and V is TRBV12-3 or TRBV12-4; 7 bases align to TRBD2. Losses at the gene ends were 10 bases for V and 13 bases for J; bases not matched to a gene: 13. This CDR3 comprises 12 residues.

The chain uses TRBV5-1 and TRBJ2-5, with 9 nucleotides matching TRBD2. V dropped 0 bases and J dropped 1; count of bases not matched to a gene: 4. Germline V gives CDR1 SGHRS, CDR2 YFSETQ. The CDR3 loop spans 16 amino acids. The DNA for the CDR3 is TGCGCCAGCAGCTTGGTAGCGGGGGAGCCCCAAGAGACCCAGTACTTC. Protein sequence: CASSLVAGEPQETQYF.

In its sample, this clonotype was seen a few times. The V and J genes are TRBV10-3 and TRBJ1-4; D unclear. The CDR3 extends over 16 amino acids. V was pared by 0 bases and J by 7 bases, with 15 bases between. Looked up from germline, CDR1 is ENHRY and CDR2 is SYGVKD. The CDR3 spells CAISESPVVIGEKLFF. CDR3 sequence (DNA): TGTGCCATCAGTGAGTCGCCGGTGGTAATCGGTGAAAAACTGTTTTTT.

The chain couples TRBV4-1 to TRBJ2-7, with D uncertain. Deletions cut 0 bases from V and 4 bases from J, with 10 bases between. CDR1 is MGHRA and CDR2 is YSYEKL in the germline V gene. This CDR3 region has 14 residues. The CDR3 loop is CASSQETLRYEQYF. The CDR3 DNA is TGCGCCAGCAGCCAAGAGACCCTGCGGTACGAGCAGTACTTC.

This clonotype showed up just a few times. The CDR3 loop is CASSGGVAETSSYNEQFF. The CDR3 nucleotides are TGTGCCAGCAGCGGAGGGGTAGCGGAAACGAGCTCCTACAATGAGCAGTTCTTC. This chain connects TRBV3-1 to TRBJ2-1; tentatively, D is TRBD2 (6 bases). CDR3 length: 18 residues. Deletions cut 5 bases from V and 0 bases from J, with 20 bases between. In germline, CDR1 is LGHDT, CDR2 YNNKEL (reference sequence).

This clonotype occurred a few times. The genes are TRBV7-9 and TRBJ2-7, with D possibly being TRBD1 or TRBD2 (5 bases each). CDR1 is SEHNR and CDR2 is FQNEAQ in the germline V gene (reference sequence). Trimming took off 7 bases at V and 2 bases at J, with 21 bases between the two ends. The CDR3 contains 16 residues. DNA for the CDR3: TGTGCCAGCACCCCAGGTCTGGGGGAAGATACCTACGAGCAGTACTTC. As protein: CASTPGLGEDTYEQYF.

This clonotype was recorded at least ten times. The rearrangement joins TRBV20-1 to TRBJ2-3; a possible D gene is TRBD2 (6 bases). Trimming left V 0 bases short and J 4 bases short, with 20 bases between. This CDR3 is built from 17 residues. Germline CDR1 is DFQATT and CDR2 is SNEGSKA (reference sequence). The CDR3 nucleotides read TGCAGTGCTAGAGATTCCTGGACGGGATGGGGGGCAGATACGCAGTATTTT. It codes for CSARDSWTGWGADTQYF.

The rearrangement links TRBV9 to TRBJ2-7; the D is unclear. The CDR3 totals 14 residues. Germline CDR1 reads SGDLS; CDR2 reads YYNGEE. The V end lost 3 bases, the J end lost 2 bases, and 12 bases lay between the germline ends. The CDR3 sequence is CASSESNTPYEQYF. CDR3 bases: TGTGCCAGCAGCGAGTCGAACACACCCTACGAGCAGTACTTC.

CDR3 nucleotides: TGTGCCAGCAGCTCAAGACAGATGAACACTGAAGCTTTCTTT. Protein: CASSSRQMNTEAFF. The chain links TRBV5-4 to TRBJ1-1; perhaps TRBD1 as D (5 bases). The V end was cut by 3 bases, the J end by 0 bases, with 9 bases between. The germline V gene has CDR1 SGHNT and CDR2 YYREEE (reference sequence). There are 14 residues in the CDR3.

This clonotype was seen more than once but under ten times. The chain has TRBV12-3 or TRBV12-4 and TRBJ1-2; the D gene is possibly TRBD1 (5 bases). The CDR3 is 14 amino acids. The V end was cut by 6 bases, the J end by 4 bases, with 15 bases between. In DNA form, the CDR3 reads TGTGCCAGCAGCGACAACGACAGCGGCTATGGCTACACCTTC. Its protein product is CASSDNDSGYGYTF.

This clonotype was seen a few times. CDR3 sequence: CASSSSENYGYTF. CDR3 bases: TGTGCCAGCAGCTCTAGCGAAAACTATGGCTACACCTTC. The rearrangement links TRBV7-9 to TRBJ1-2; no reliable D call. The CDR3 is made up of 13 amino acids. Germline CDR1 reads SEHNR; CDR2 reads FQNEAQ (reference sequence). V was pared by 4 bases and J by 2 bases, with 8 bases between.

This clonotype occurred a few times. The genes are TRBV5-1 and TRBJ1-2, with D possibly being TRBD1 (5 bases). In germline, CDR1 is SGHRS, CDR2 YFSETQ. V shed 4 bases and J shed 1 base, with 11 bases lying between them. This CDR3 region has 14 residues. The CDR3 loop reads CASSSRQNNYGYTF. CDR3 DNA: TGCGCCAGCAGCAGCCGACAGAATAACTATGGCTACACCTTC.

This clonotype occurred once. The V call is TRBV6-5, the J call TRBJ2-1; D remains unclear. In germline, CDR1 is MNHEY, CDR2 SVGAGI. With 2 bases removed from V and 8 bases from J, the gap between germline ends came to 10 bases. CDR3 length: 13 amino acids. CDR3: CASSYVESDEQFF. CDR3 nucleotides: TGTGCCAGCAGTTACGTAGAGTCGGATGAGCAGTTCTTC.

This clonotype was detected many times. The rearrangement uses TRBV24-1 and TRBJ2-1, with D tentatively TRBD2 (6 bases). V was trimmed by 1 base and J by 3 bases, leaving 12 bases between them. This CDR3 region has 16 residues. CDR1 KGHDR and CDR2 SFDVKD come from the germline V gene. CDR3 nucleotide sequence: TGTGCCACCAGTGATTTTAACGGGGGTCTCTACAATGAGCAGTTCTTC. Translated, it gives CATSDFNGGLYNEQFF.

The chain recombines TRBV3-1 with TRBJ2-7; 13 bases line up with TRBD2. V trimming: 0 bases; J trimming: 3 bases; junction bases outside the gene matches: 14. The V gene's germline CDR1 is LGHDT and CDR2 YNNKEL (reference sequence). The CDR3 spans 20 residues. The CDR3 DNA is TGTGCCAGCAGCCAAGATGGTACTAGCGGGGGGGCAGGTCCCGTCTACGAGCAGTACTTC. Its translation is CASSQDGTSGGAGPVYEQYF.

This chain joins TRBV29-1 and TRBJ2-1; D is uncertain. Trimming removed 4 bases from V and 1 base from J, with 14 bases in between. The CDR3 totals 15 residues. From germline, CDR1 is SQVTM and CDR2 ANQGSEA. The CDR3 loop is CSVVLLGMSYNEQFF. The CDR3 DNA sequence: TGCAGCGTTGTCCTCCTTGGGATGTCCTACAATGAGCAGTTCTTC.

This clonotype was seen a few times. In DNA, the CDR3 is TGTGCCAGCAGTTACCGTACTAGCGGGAGCTACGAGCAGTACTTC. Protein product: CASSYRTSGSYEQYF. The chain has TRBV6-2 or TRBV6-3 and TRBJ2-7, with 11 bases aligning to TRBD2. In germline, CDR1 is MNHEY, CDR2 SVGEGT. The J segment lost 3 bases and the V segment lost 2 bases, leaving 3 bases of the junction unmatched. This CDR3 has 15 amino acids.

In this sample, this clonotype turned up a few times. This rearrangement joins TRBV5-1 to TRBJ2-3; 8 positions match TRBD1. This CDR3 contains 18 residues. Trimming removed 3 bases from V and 3 bases from J; junction bases left unmatched: 15. Germline CDR1 reads SGHRS; CDR2 reads YFSETQ. The CDR3 protein is CASSSPPRDRLATDTQYF. CDR3 nucleotides: TGCGCCAGCAGCTCCCCCCCCCGGGACAGGCTAGCTACAGATACGCAGTATTTT.